These 30 T cell receptor beta chains originate from one sample sequenced in a study of T-cell memory formation after mild COVID-19. One entry per CDR3 protein, called by TCRdb with MiXCR from the 5' RACE reads. The data show 310,000 or so distinct CDR3 sequences, around 15% seen once. What was sequenced was PBMCs or a T cell subset sorted from them (not recorded which). Every receptor here comes from a young man who had mild COVID-19 (a few samples of this study predate the infection). Cell type and time point are not known.

The V call is TRBV29-1, the J call TRBJ2-3; no definite D call. This CDR3 spans 12 amino acids. The V gene's germline CDR1 is SQVTM and CDR2 ANQGSEA. V lost 8 bases and J 2 bases, leaving 11 bases between the germline ends. The CDR3, as DNA: TGCAGCCCTACGGCAAACACAGATACGCAGTATTTT. Translation gives CSPTANTDTQYF.

At least ten counts were recorded for this clonotype. The V call is TRBV6-5, the J call TRBJ1-5; 7 bases align to TRBD1. CDR1 and CDR2 (germline): MNHEY, SVGAGI. Trimming took 0 bases from V and 6 from J; bases not matched to a gene: 14. The CDR3 is 18 amino acids. The CDR3 sequence is CASSYSPPGQQWGQPQHF. Here the CDR3 DNA reads TGTGCCAGCAGTTACTCACCGCCGGGACAGCAATGGGGTCAGCCCCAGCATTTT.

This clonotype was seen only a few times. The chain couples TRBV2 to TRBJ1-5; D is ambiguous. The CDR3 sequence is 14 residues long. V lost 7 bases and J 6 bases, leaving 16 bases between the germline ends. Germline CDR1 reads SNHLY; CDR2 reads FYNNEI. CDR3 protein: CASMAAMMGQPQHF. Here the CDR3 DNA reads TGTGCCAGCATGGCCGCGATGATGGGTCAGCCCCAGCATTTT.

This clonotype was observed a handful of times. The chain has TRBV7-9 and TRBJ2-3, with 9 bases identical to TRBD2. Germline CDR1 reads SEHNR; CDR2 reads FQNEAQ (reference sequence). V lost 0 bases and J lost 5; bases outside the gene matches: 6. The CDR3 length is 16 residues. The CDR3 region has the DNA TGTGCCAGCAGCTTAGCCGTGGAAGCGGGGGGAGATACGCAGTATTTT. Encoded protein: CASSLAVEAGGDTQYF.

This clonotype has a handful of counts. The genes are TRBV4-2 and TRBJ1-1; D is undetermined. CDR3 length: 15 residues. V lost 4 bases and J lost 1, with 13 bases in between. The germline V gene has CDR1 LGHNA and CDR2 YNFKEQ. CDR3: CASSPGTGGNTEAFF. The CDR3 bases are TGTGCCAGCAGCCCTGGTACGGGAGGGAACACTGAAGCTTTCTTT.

The CDR3 sequence: CASSPKSSHRILLSNQPQHF. In nucleotides, the CDR3 is TGTGCCAGCAGTCCCAAATCCTCTCACCGTATCCTACTTAGCAATCAGCCCCAGCATTTT. This chain joins TRBV6-2 or TRBV6-3 and TRBJ1-5; D remains ambiguous. V was pared by 5 bases and J by 0 bases, with 26 bases between. The CDR3 contains 20 residues. CDR1 and CDR2 (germline): MNHEY, SVGEGT.

This chain connects TRBV27 to TRBJ2-1; tentative D call: TRBD2 (5 bases). The CDR3 is made up of 16 amino acids. Germline V gives CDR1 MNHEY, CDR2 SMNVEV (reference sequence). Trimming left V 3 bases short and J 6 bases short, with 18 bases between. The CDR3 sequence is CASSFLSGPLGNEQFF. In DNA form, the CDR3 reads TGTGCCAGCAGTTTTTTAAGCGGACCTCTCGGCAATGAGCAGTTCTTC.

The chain combines TRBV7-2 with TRBJ1-1, with unresolved D. The germline V and J ends were trimmed by 10 bases and 0 bases, with 12 bases remaining between them. The germline gives CDR1 SGHTA, CDR2 FQGNSA. The CDR3 spans 13 residues. As DNA, the CDR3 is TGTGCCACTACCACCACGATGAACACTGAAGCTTTCTTT. Translation: CATTTTMNTEAFF.

There are many counts of this clonotype. The rearrangement uses TRBV7-9 and TRBJ2-3; a possible D gene is TRBD2 (5 bases). Trimming shortened V by 4 bases and J by 2 bases, and 10 bases separated the two germline ends. The CDR3 loop spans 14 amino acids. In germline, CDR1 is SEHNR, CDR2 FQNEAQ (reference sequence). The DNA for the CDR3 is TGTGCCAGCAGCTCCGGGATCTCCACAGATACGCAGTATTTT. This translates into CASSSGISTDTQYF.

The chain uses TRBV7-9 and TRBJ2-3, with TRBD2 matching 14 bases. V gave up 6 bases and J gave up 8 bases; unmatched junction bases: 16. Germline values: CDR1 SEHNR, CDR2 FQNEAQ (reference sequence). The CDR3 consists of 18 residues. The DNA of the CDR3 is TGTGCCAGCAGAACCCTGACTAGCGGGGGGGCCTTAAATCGTACGCAGTATTTT. Amino acids: CASRTLTSGGALNRTQYF.

The chain carries TRBV20-1 and TRBJ2-5; no firm D call. Germline loops: CDR1 DFQATT, CDR2 SNEGSKA (reference sequence). This CDR3 has 13 residues. V was cut by 3 bases and J by 4 bases, with 12 bases left in between. This CDR3 is CSASYSWGETQYF. CDR3 coding DNA: TGCAGTGCTAGTTACAGCTGGGGAGAGACCCAGTACTTC.

In this sample, this clonotype turned up a few times. V gene TRBV5-1 combines with J gene TRBJ2-4; 7 bases are shared with TRBD1. V was pared by 3 bases and J by 1 base, with 13 bases of the junction left unmatched. Germline lookup yields CDR1 SGHRS and CDR2 YFSETQ. The CDR3 has 18 residues. The DNA for the CDR3 is TGCGCCAGCAGCTACCACGGACAGGCACGAGGGGCCAAAAACATTCAGTACTTC. Translating gives CASSYHGQARGAKNIQYF. The variable domain in full, with the rest retrieved from reference TRBV5-1 and TRBJ2-4, is KAGVTQTPRYLIKTRGQQVTLSCSPISGHRSVSWYQQTPGQGLQFLFEYFSETQRNKGNFPGRFSGRQFSNSRSEMNVSTLELGDSALYLCASSYHGQARGAKNIQYFGAGTRLSVL.

The V call is TRBV7-3, the J call TRBJ2-5; 8 bases fit TRBD1. CDR1 is SGHTA, CDR2 FQGTGA, per germline. The CDR3 contains 14 residues. Trimming cost V 6 bases and J 4 bases; bases outside gene matches: 7. This CDR3 is CASRSTGGGETQYF. Here the CDR3 DNA reads TGTGCCAGCAGGTCCACAGGGGGAGGAGAGACCCAGTACTTC.

This clonotype was picked up many times. This rearrangement joins TRBV7-2 to TRBJ2-7; no firm D call. Germline CDR1 reads SGHTA; CDR2 reads FQGNSA. Deletions cut 5 bases from V and 3 bases from J, with 14 bases between. The CDR3 loop spans 14 amino acids. The CDR3 spells CASSAFPGYYEQYV. CDR3 nucleotides: TGTGCCAGCAGCGCCTTTCCAGGCTACTACGAGCAGTACGTC.

CDR3 amino acids: CSVPALAGVQETQYF. The CDR3 DNA is TGCAGCGTTCCGGCCCTAGCGGGGGTTCAGGAGACCCAGTACTTC. The rearrangement uses TRBV29-1 and TRBJ2-5; TRBD2 aligns across 10 bases. Germline trimming cut 5 bases from V and 5 bases from J; bases unmatched to any gene: 11. This CDR3 region has 15 residues. The germline CDR1 and CDR2 sequences are SQVTM and ANQGSEA.

This clonotype was picked up a small number of times. The chain uses TRBV12-3 or TRBV12-4 and TRBJ1-1; D gene unclear. CDR3 length: 12 residues. Trimming shortened V by 7 bases and J by 6 bases, and 12 bases separated the two germline ends. In DNA, the CDR3 is TGTGCCAGCACCTTGGACGCCCCTGAAGCTTTCTTT. Its translation is CASTLDAPEAFF.

The genes are TRBV10-3 and TRBJ2-7; possibly TRBD1 for D (5 bases). In germline, CDR1 is ENHRY, CDR2 SYGVKD. Trimming took off 2 bases at V and 2 bases at J, with 7 bases between the two ends. The CDR3 has 13 residues. Here the CDR3 reads CAISEVRAYEQYF. CDR3 DNA sequence: TGTGCCATCAGTGAGGTCAGGGCCTACGAGCAGTACTTC.

The genes are TRBV24-1 and TRBJ2-3; tentatively, D is TRBD1 or TRBD2 (5 bases each). Germline V gene lookup returns CDR1 KGHDR and CDR2 SFDVKD. V dropped 3 bases and J dropped 6 bases, with 12 bases sitting between them. The CDR3 is 14 residues long. The DNA of the CDR3 is TGTGCCACCAGTGATGCTGCAGGGACCGATACGCAGTATTTT. It specifies CATSDAAGTDTQYF.

This clonotype was seen a handful of times. The CDR3 sequence: CSARDPQGSIFEQYF. The CDR3 region has the DNA TGCAGTGCTAGGGACCCCCAGGGCTCAATCTTCGAGCAGTACTTC. J is TRBJ2-7 and V is TRBV20-1, with a weak D call TRBD1 (5 bases). The germline V gene has CDR1 DFQATT and CDR2 SNEGSKA (reference sequence). The CDR3 is made up of 15 amino acids. Trimming took 3 bases from V and 6 from J, leaving 21 bases between them.

This clonotype was seen a few times. V and J are TRBV6-6 and TRBJ1-2, with 8 positions matching TRBD1. The CDR3 length is 18 residues. Germline V gives CDR1 MNHNY, CDR2 SVGAGI (reference sequence). V was clipped by 0 bases and J by 4 bases; unmatched bases: 13. Here the CDR3 reads CASSYSSEDRVSGYGYTF. CDR3 bases: TGTGCCAGCAGTTACTCAAGTGAGGACAGGGTTTCAGGCTATGGCTACACCTTC.

The J gene is TRBJ2-3, the V gene TRBV7-2; 14 nucleotides line up with TRBD2. With V trimmed by 5 bases and J by 5 bases, 6 bases remained unmatched. This CDR3 has 16 amino acids. Germline V CDR1 and CDR2: SGHTA, FQGNSA. The CDR3 region is CASSTRTSGGLDTQYF. The CDR3 DNA follows: TGTGCCAGCAGCACCCGGACTAGCGGGGGGTTAGATACGCAGTATTTT. The full variable domain, completed using reference TRBV7-2 and TRBJ2-3, is GAGVSQSPSNKVTEKGKDVELRCDPISGHTALYWYRQSLGQGLEFLIYFQGNSAPDKSGLPSDRFSAERTGGSVSTLTIQRTQQEDSAVYLCASSTRTSGGLDTQYFGPGTRLTVL.

Only a few counts were recorded for this clonotype. The genes are TRBV12-3 or TRBV12-4 and TRBJ2-5, with D unresolved. The CDR3 sequence is 14 residues long. Deletions cut 4 bases from V and 6 bases from J, with 15 bases between. The CDR3 loop reads CASSSPAPFKTQYF. The CDR3 DNA sequence: TGTGCCAGCAGTTCCCCCGCCCCGTTCAAGACCCAGTACTTC.

This clonotype was seen a few times. V is TRBV2 and J is TRBJ2-2, with D uncertain. CDR3 size: 13 residues. Germline values: CDR1 SNHLY, CDR2 FYNNEI. V was pared by 4 bases and J by 3 bases, with 6 bases between. As DNA, the CDR3 is TGTGCCAGCAGTGCGGCCCACACCGGGGAGCTGTTTTTT. It translates to CASSAAHTGELFF.

The chain has TRBV24-1 and TRBJ1-5; unclear D gene. This CDR3 has 14 amino acids. CDR1 and CDR2 from the germline V gene are KGHDR and SFDVKD. Trimming stripped 5 bases from V and 2 bases from J, with 9 bases between. CDR3 residues: CATSVALGNQPQHF. The CDR3 DNA is TGTGCCACCAGTGTCGCCCTGGGCAATCAGCCCCAGCATTTT.

The chain recombines TRBV7-9 with TRBJ1-4; D unresolved. V dropped 6 bases and J dropped 15 bases, with 17 bases sitting between them. Germline values: CDR1 SEHNR, CDR2 FQNEAQ (reference sequence). The length of the CDR3 is 12 residues. The CDR3 DNA sequence: TGTGCCAGCAGGTTGACCCTGGGGAAGTTGTTTTTT. This encodes CASRLTLGKLFF.

This clonotype was recorded a few times. The V gene is TRBV4-1, the J gene TRBJ1-1, with D unclear. Germline assignment: CDR1 MGHRA and CDR2 YSYEKL. The CDR3 length is 16 residues. The V and J ends lost 0 bases and 1 base respectively, with 12 bases between them. In DNA form, the CDR3 reads TGCGCCAGCAGCCAAGATTCGTACCGCAAGAACACTGAAGCTTTCTTT. It specifies CASSQDSYRKNTEAFF.

The sample holds a few counts of this clonotype. The chain has TRBV7-3 and TRBJ2-5, with 7 bases identical to TRBD1. Germline V gene data show CDR1 as SGHTA and CDR2 as FQGTGA. CDR3 length equals 14 residues. After removal of 5 bases from V and 8 bases from J, the junction contained 11 bases not matched to a gene. In DNA form, the CDR3 reads TGTGCCAGCAGCGAGACCGGGACAGAGATCACCCAGTACTTC. Residues: CASSETGTEITQYF.

J is TRBJ2-2 and V is TRBV6-2 or TRBV6-3; TRBD1 matches at 9 bases. The germline V gene encodes CDR1 MNHEY and CDR2 SVGEGT. V shed 6 bases, J shed 8 bases, and the junction held 10 bases outside the gene matches. The CDR3 sequence is 15 residues long. CDR3: CASSTPGQGSGELFF. CDR3 in DNA: TGTGCCAGCAGCACACCGGGACAGGGTTCTGGGGAGCTGTTTTTT.

This chain joins TRBV4-1 and TRBJ2-2; possible D gene TRBD2, 5 bases. From germline, CDR1 is MGHRA and CDR2 YSYEKL. Trimming shortened V by 0 bases and J by 5 bases, and 10 bases separated the two germline ends. CDR3 length equals 15 residues. CDR3 bases: TGCGCCAGCAGCCAAGACCCCTCGGGGACCGGGGAGCTGTTTTTT. Encoded protein: CASSQDPSGTGELFF.

The chain carries TRBV4-3 and TRBJ1-1; D not resolved. Trimming took 0 bases from V and 4 from J, leaving 9 bases between them. The germline V gene encodes CDR1 LGHNA and CDR2 YSLEER. This CDR3 has 14 amino acids. The CDR3 DNA reads TGCGCCAGCAGCCAAGATTGGGGTGGCACTGAAGCTTTCTTT. As protein: CASSQDWGGTEAFF.